This T cell receptor beta chain comes out of a study of blood T cell repertoires in COVID-19. Study information: The samples span acute and convalescent COVID-19 from the United States, Italy and Spain. The cDNA or gDNA used as material had been derived from T cells, B-cell-depleted T cells, or PBMCs.

This clone was seen a few times. Per the study methods: Nucleated cell number was recorded as an estimate derived from reference gene primer amplification. Clones were read by immunoSEQ multiplex PCR, and TCRdb kept only the in-frame ones, dropping some. The V and J calls and the clone size are those of that table, but D and trimming were determined from the DNA. Of some 200,000 clones listed, about nine tenths are singletons. CDR3 length: 15 amino acids. Deletions cut 2 bases from V and 1 base from J, with 12 bases between. The germline gives CDR1 MNHEY, CDR2 SMNVEV (reference sequence). The gene calls are TRBV27 and TRBJ2-7, with a possible D match to TRBD1 (5 bases). This sequence originates from a woman aged 70-85 years with acute or convalescent COVID-19. The specimen was peripheral blood. CDR3 DNA: TGTGCCAGCAGTTTAGGAGTCCAGGGATCCTACGAGCAGTACTTC. Protein: CASSLGVQGSYEQYF.